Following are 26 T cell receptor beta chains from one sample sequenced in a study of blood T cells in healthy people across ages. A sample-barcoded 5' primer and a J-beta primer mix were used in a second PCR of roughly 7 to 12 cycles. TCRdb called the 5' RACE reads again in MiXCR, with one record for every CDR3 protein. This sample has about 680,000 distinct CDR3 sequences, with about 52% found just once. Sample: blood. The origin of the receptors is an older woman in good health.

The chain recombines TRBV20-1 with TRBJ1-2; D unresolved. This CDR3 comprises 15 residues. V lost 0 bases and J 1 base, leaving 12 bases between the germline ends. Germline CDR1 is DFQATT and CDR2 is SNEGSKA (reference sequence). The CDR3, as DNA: TGCAGTGCTAGAGATGTAAGAGGGAGTAACTATGGCTACACCTTC. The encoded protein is CSARDVRGSNYGYTF.

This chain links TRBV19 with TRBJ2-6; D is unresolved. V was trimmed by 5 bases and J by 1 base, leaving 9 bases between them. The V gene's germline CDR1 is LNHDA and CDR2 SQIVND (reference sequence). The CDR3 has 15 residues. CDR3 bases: TGTGCCAGTAGTGTCGAGTTGTCTGGGGCCAACGTCCTGACTTTC. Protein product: CASSVELSGANVLTF.

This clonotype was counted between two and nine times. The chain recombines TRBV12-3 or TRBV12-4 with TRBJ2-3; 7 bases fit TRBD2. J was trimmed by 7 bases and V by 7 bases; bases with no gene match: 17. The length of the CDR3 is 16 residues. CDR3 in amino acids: CASTSSLWDYRNTQYF. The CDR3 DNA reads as TGTGCCAGCACCTCATCACTATGGGACTACAGGAATACGCAGTATTTT.

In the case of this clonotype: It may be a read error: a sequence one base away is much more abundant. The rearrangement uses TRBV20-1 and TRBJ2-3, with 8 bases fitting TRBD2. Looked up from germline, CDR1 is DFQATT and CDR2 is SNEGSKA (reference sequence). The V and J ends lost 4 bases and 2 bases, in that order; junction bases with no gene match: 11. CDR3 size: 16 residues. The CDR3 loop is CSAKGLVGVPTDTQYF. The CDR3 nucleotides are TGCAGTGCTAAGGGACTAGTGGGAGTCCCCACAGATACGCAGTATTTT.

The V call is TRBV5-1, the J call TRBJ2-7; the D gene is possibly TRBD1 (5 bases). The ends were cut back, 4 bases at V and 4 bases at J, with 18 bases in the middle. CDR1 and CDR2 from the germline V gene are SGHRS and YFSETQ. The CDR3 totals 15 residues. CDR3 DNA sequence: TGCGCCAGCAGCCCGAGGCAGGGTAGGGCTTACGAGCAGTACTTC. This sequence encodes CASSPRQGRAYEQYF.

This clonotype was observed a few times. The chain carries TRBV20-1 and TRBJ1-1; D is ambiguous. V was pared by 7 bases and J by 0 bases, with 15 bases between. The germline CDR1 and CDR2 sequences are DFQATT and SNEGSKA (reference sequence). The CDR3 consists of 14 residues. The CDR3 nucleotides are TGCAGTGGGGTCGAGAACCTTATGAACACTGAAGCTTTCTTT. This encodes CSGVENLMNTEAFF.

Here the CDR3 DNA reads TGTGCCAGCAGTCCCTACAGGACTAGCGGGATTGGAGAGCAGTTCTTC. Protein product: CASSPYRTSGIGEQFF. The rearrangement joins TRBV2 to TRBJ2-1; 12 positions match TRBD2. In germline, CDR1 is SNHLY, CDR2 FYNNEI. The length of the CDR3 is 16 residues. J was trimmed by 10 bases and V by 5 bases; bases with no gene match: 12. Looking up the rest from reference TRBV2 and TRBJ2-1 gives the full variable domain: EPEVTQTPSHQVTQMGQEVILRCVPISNHLYFYWYRQILGQKVEFLVSFYNNEISEKSEIFDDQFSVERPDGSNFTLKIRSTKLEDSAMYFCASSPYRTSGIGEQFFGPGTRLTVL.

As DNA, the CDR3 is TGTGCCAGCAGCCCTACTAGCGGGGGTAGCTCCTACGAGCAGTTCTTC. This sequence encodes CASSPTSGGSSYEQFF. V is TRBV28 and J is TRBJ2-1; 11 positions agree with TRBD2. Germline-derived CDR1 and CDR2 are MDHEN and SYDVKM. The trim removed 6 bases at V and 10 bases at J, leaving 14 bases unmatched. The CDR3 has 16 amino acids. Full variable domain (outside the CDR3, taken from reference TRBV28 and TRBJ2-1): DVKVTQSSRYLVKRTGEKVFLECVQDMDHENMFWYRQDPGLGLRLIYFSYDVKMKEKGDIPEGYSVSREKKERFSLILESASTNQTSMYLCASSPTSGGSSYEQFFGPGTRLTVL.

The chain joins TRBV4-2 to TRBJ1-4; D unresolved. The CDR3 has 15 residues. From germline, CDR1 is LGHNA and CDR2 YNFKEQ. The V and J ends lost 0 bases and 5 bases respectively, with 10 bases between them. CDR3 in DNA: TGTGCCAGCAGCCAAGATAGGGCTAACAATGAAAAACTGTTTTTT. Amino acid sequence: CASSQDRANNEKLFF.

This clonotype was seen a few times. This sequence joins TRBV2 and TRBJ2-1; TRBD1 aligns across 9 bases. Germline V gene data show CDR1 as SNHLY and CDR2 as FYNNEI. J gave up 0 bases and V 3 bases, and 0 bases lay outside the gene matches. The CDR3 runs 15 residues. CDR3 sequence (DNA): TGTGCCAGCAGTGAGGACAGGGGCTCCTACAATGAGCAGTTCTTC. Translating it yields CASSEDRGSYNEQFF.

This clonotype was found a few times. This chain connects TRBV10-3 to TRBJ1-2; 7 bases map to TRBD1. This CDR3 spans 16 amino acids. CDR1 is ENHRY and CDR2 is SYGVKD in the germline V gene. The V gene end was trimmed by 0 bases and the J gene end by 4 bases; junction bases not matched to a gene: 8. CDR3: CAISESIGTAFYGYTF. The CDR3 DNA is TGTGCCATCAGTGAGTCGATTGGGACAGCTTTCTATGGCTACACCTTC.

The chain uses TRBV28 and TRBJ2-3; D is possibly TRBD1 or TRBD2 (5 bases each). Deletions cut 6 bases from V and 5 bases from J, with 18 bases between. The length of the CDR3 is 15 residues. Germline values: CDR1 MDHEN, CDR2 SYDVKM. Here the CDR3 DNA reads TGTGCCAGCAGGTATGGGGGAAGGTTTCGAGATACGCAGTATTTT. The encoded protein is CASRYGGRFRDTQYF.

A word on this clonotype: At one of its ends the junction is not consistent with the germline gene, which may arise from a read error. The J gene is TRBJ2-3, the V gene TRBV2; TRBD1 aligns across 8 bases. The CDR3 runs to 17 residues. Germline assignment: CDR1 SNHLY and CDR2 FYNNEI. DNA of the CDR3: TGTGCCAGCAATGAAGCGCCAGTCAGGGGGCGAGCAGATACGCAGTATTTT. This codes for CASNEAPVRGRADTQYF.

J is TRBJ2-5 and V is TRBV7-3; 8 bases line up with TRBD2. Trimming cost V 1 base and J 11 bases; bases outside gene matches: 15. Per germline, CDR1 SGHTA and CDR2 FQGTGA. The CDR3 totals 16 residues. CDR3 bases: TGTGCCAGCAGCTTAAAAGGGAGCGGGGGAATCTACGTGCAGTACTTC. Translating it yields CASSLKGSGGIYVQYF.

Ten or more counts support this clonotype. CDR3 amino acids: CSVAGDGSYNEQFF. CDR3 DNA sequence: TGCAGCGTTGCGGGGGACGGCTCCTACAATGAGCAGTTCTTC. The rearrangement uses TRBV29-1 and TRBJ2-1; D perhaps matches TRBD2 (6 bases). Between the trimmed V and J ends, which lost 4 bases and 0 bases, there was a span of 10 bases. The length of the CDR3 is 14 residues. Germline V CDR1 and CDR2: SQVTM, ANQGSEA.

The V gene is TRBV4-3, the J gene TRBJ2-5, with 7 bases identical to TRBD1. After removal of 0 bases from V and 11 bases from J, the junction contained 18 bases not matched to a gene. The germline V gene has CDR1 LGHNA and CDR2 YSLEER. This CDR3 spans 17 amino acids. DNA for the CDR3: TGCGCCAGCAGCCAAGATTTAGGGGGCGGCTTCTACAATGAGCAGTACTTC. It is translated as CASSQDLGGGFYNEQYF.

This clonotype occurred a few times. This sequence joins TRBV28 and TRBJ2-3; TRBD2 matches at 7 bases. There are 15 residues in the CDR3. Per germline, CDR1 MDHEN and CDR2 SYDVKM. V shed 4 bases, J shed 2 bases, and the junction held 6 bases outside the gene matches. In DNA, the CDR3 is TGTGCCAGCAGTTCGGGGGGATACTTCACAGATACGCAGTATTTT. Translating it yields CASSSGGYFTDTQYF.

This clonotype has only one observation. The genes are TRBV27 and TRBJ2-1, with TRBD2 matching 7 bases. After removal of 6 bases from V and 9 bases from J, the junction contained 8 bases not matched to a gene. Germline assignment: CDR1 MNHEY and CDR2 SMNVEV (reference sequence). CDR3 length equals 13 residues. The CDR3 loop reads CASSPSGGIEQFF. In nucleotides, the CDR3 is TGTGCCAGCAGCCCTTCCGGGGGGATTGAGCAGTTCTTC.

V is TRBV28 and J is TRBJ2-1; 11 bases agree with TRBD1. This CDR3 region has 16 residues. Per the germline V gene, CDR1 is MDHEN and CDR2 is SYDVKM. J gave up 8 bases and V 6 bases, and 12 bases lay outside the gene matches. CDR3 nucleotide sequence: TGTGCCAGCAGCTTCCTAGGACAGGGGGCTTTGGATGAGCAGTTCTTC. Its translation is CASSFLGQGALDEQFF.

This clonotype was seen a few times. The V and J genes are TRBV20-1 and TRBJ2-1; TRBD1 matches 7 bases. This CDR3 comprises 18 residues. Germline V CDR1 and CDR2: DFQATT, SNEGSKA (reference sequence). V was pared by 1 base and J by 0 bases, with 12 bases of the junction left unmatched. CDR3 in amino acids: CSARANRDSNFSYNEQFF. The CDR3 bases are TGCAGTGCTAGAGCTAATCGGGACAGCAATTTCTCCTACAATGAGCAGTTCTTC.

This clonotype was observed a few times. CDR3 sequence reads: CASSLRGSGTEAFF. The CDR3 DNA sequence: TGTGCCAGCAGCTTACGGGGCTCGGGTACTGAAGCTTTCTTT. The genes are TRBV7-2 and TRBJ1-1; D possibly corresponds to TRBD1 (5 bases). Per germline, CDR1 SGHTA and CDR2 FQGNSA. Trimming removed 2 bases from V and 5 bases from J, with 12 bases in between. This CDR3 is 14 amino acids long.

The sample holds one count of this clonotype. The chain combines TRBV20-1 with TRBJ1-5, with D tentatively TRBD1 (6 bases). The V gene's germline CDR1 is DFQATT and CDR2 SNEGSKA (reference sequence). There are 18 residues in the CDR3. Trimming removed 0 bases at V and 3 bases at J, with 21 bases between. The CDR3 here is CSARDQAPGQSANQPQHF. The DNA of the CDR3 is TGCAGTGCTAGAGATCAAGCCCCTGGACAGTCGGCCAATCAGCCCCAGCATTTT.

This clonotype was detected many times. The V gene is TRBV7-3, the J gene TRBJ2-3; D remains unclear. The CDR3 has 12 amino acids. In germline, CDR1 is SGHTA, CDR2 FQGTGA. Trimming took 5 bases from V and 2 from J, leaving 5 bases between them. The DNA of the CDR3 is TGTGCCAGCAGCCGAGACACAGATACGCAGTATTTT. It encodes CASSRDTDTQYF.

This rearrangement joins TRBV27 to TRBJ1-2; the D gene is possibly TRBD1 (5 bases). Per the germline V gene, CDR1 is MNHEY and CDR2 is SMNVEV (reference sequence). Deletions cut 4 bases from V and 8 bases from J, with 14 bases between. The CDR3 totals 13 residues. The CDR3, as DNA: TGTGCCAGCAGTTGGGGCGGGAGGCAGGGCTACACCTTC. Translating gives CASSWGGRQGYTF.

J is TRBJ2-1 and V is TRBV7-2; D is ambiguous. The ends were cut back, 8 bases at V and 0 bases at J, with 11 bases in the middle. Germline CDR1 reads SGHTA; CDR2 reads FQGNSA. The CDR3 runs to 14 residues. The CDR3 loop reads CASGPRNSYNEQFF. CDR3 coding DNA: TGTGCCAGCGGACCGCGGAACTCCTACAATGAGCAGTTCTTC.

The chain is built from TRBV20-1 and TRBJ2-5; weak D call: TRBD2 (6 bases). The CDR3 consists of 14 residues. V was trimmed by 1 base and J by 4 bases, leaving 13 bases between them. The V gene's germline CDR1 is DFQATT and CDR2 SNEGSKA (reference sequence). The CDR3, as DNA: TGCAGTGCTAGAGTCGGGAGTTGGGCAGAGACCCAGTACTTC. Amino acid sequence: CSARVGSWAETQYF.